The 9 T cell receptor beta chains below all came from one sample that was sequenced in a study of monozygotic twins with cystic fibrosis. Sequenced by immunoSEQ multiplex PCR; TCRdb stores in-frame clones only, minus some. Of about 39,000 clones in the sample, 85% to 95% are singletons; the top ten hold 0.19%. The specimen sequenced was blood. The receptors stem from a boy between 2 and 10 years old with cystic fibrosis.

CDR3 sequence reads: CASRGQLNTEAFF. The CDR3 bases are TGTGCCAGCAGGGGACAGCTCAACACTGAAGCTTTCTTT. The genes are TRBV14 and TRBJ1-1; 7 bases are a match to TRBD1. J lost 2 bases, V lost 6 bases, and 3 bases had no gene match. The V gene's germline CDR1 is SGHDN and CDR2 FVKESK. CDR3 length equals 13 residues.

The rearrangement joins TRBV15 to TRBJ1-5; D gene ambiguous. The length of the CDR3 is 16 residues. Trimming took 0 bases from V and 5 from J, leaving 14 bases between them. Germline V gene sequence: CDR1 LNHNV, CDR2 YYDKDF (reference sequence). The DNA for the CDR3 is TGTGCCACCAGCAGAGATGGATCCGGGAGTCATCAGCCCCAGCATTTT. Translation: CATSRDGSGSHQPQHF.

The J gene is TRBJ1-2, the V gene TRBV29-1, with a possible D match to TRBD1 (6 bases). V was pared by 1 base and J by 4 bases, with 10 bases between. Germline V gene lookup returns CDR1 SQVTM and CDR2 ANQGSEA. This CDR3 has 13 residues. The CDR3 loop is CSVEGDTLYGYTF. The CDR3 DNA reads as TGCAGCGTTGAAGGGGACACCCTCTATGGCTACACCTTC.

The V call is TRBV10-3, the J call TRBJ2-7, with a possible D match to TRBD2 (5 bases). Germline values: CDR1 ENHRY, CDR2 SYGVKD. This CDR3 has 12 residues. V lost 6 bases to trimming and J lost 6 bases, with 12 bases between them. CDR3 nucleotides: TGTGCCATCAGCGGGGTATCGGGCGAGCAGTACTTC. Its protein is CAISGVSGEQYF.

The CDR3 DNA is TGTGCCAGCAGCCCAATAAGGGGATGGAATGAAAAACTGTTTTTT. Translating gives CASSPIRGWNEKLFF. The rearrangement uses TRBV27 and TRBJ1-4; D might be TRBD1 (5 bases). This CDR3 comprises 15 residues. V shed 6 bases and J shed 5 bases, with 16 bases lying between them. The V gene's germline CDR1 is MNHEY and CDR2 SMNVEV (reference sequence).

This chain joins TRBV18 and TRBJ1-4; D uncertain. V was trimmed by 2 bases and J by 7 bases, leaving 14 bases between them. The V gene's germline CDR1 is KGHSH and CDR2 LQKENI. The CDR3 is 15 amino acids. CDR3 residues: CASSPTDHEGEKLFF. CDR3 nucleotide sequence: TGTGCCAGCTCACCAACCGATCATGAGGGTGAAAAACTGTTTTTT.

This sequence joins TRBV7-3 and TRBJ2-3, with TRBD2 identical over 12 bases. V was clipped by 3 bases and J by 4 bases; unmatched bases: 11. The CDR3 is 18 residues long. Germline CDR1 is SGHTA and CDR2 is FQGTGA. Written as DNA, the CDR3 is TGTGCCAGCAGCTTGTATCTACTAGCGGGGGGAATTGCAGATACGCAGTATTTT. This sequence encodes CASSLYLLAGGIADTQYF.

The chain is built from TRBV19 and TRBJ2-3, with D perhaps TRBD1 (5 bases). The V and J ends lost 5 bases and 2 bases respectively, with 8 bases between them. In germline, CDR1 is LNHDA, CDR2 SQIVND (reference sequence). CDR3 size: 13 residues. The CDR3 DNA reads TGTGCCAGTAGTCGGACACCCACAGATACGCAGTATTTT. It encodes CASSRTPTDTQYF.

The CDR3 here is CASSQEQGFNQPQHF. The CDR3 DNA reads as TGCGCCAGCAGCCAAGAGCAGGGCTTCAATCAGCCCCAGCATTTT. The V and J genes are TRBV4-3 and TRBJ1-5; possible D gene TRBD1, 5 bases. Germline lookup yields CDR1 LGHNA and CDR2 YSLEER. This CDR3 is built from 15 residues. V gave up 0 bases and J gave up 3 bases, with 9 bases separating them.